The sequence of this TCR beta chain was determined in a study of cytomegalovirus exposure and HLA in healthy donors. Comment on this clone: As yet, its antigen is unknown.

The V end lost 9 bases, the J end lost 0 bases, and 12 bases lay between the germline ends. CDR1 is LGHNT and CDR2 is FRNRAP in the germline V gene. CDR3 length: 14 amino acids. The repertoire was sequenced with immunoSEQ multiplex PCR; TCRdb's copy has only in-frame clones and lacks some. The sample holds 99,000 or so clones, around 86% seen once. Study-level points and caveats: Many donors shared some public TCRs, even though most TCR sequences were rare. A subsequent analysis found that TCR clusters from the first cohort also tended to co-occur in the 120 or so validation repertoires, with approximately 94% of cluster scores above 0.

This sequence joins TRBV12-5 and TRBJ2-1, with D unresolved. The receptor was derived from a young woman in good health and CMV-seropositive. The sequenced material came from PBMCs. CDR3 nucleotide sequence: TGTGCTAGCGATAGGAGAAGCTCCTACAATGAGCAGTTCTTC. It translates to CASDRRSSYNEQFF.